This T cell receptor beta chain comes out of a study of T cell repertoires in cytomegalovirus infection. Turning to the study itself: HLA-B-restricted CMV epitopes that are well studied were used alongside recently identified HLA-C-restricted ones.

Concerning this clonotype: Its antigen is not identified.

Study conclusions and caveats: The ex vivo response was dominated by HLA-C-restricted CMV-specific TCR beta clonotypes. Frequencies of public TCR beta families were cumulated, and this identified carriers of CMV plus the relevant HLA.

CDR1 is MGHRA and CDR2 is YSYEKL in the germline V gene. Trimming took 3 bases from V and 0 from J; bases not matched to a gene: 15. The CDR3 runs to 19 residues. Using its own MiXCR run on the reads, TCRdb lists one record per CDR3 protein. There are under 95,000 distinct CDR3 sequences in the sample; approximately 45% occur only once, and approximately 95% lies in the top ten. The material sequenced was CD8+ T cells from cultured PBMCs, taken from culture after CMV antigen stimulation. The origin of this receptor is a human donor in good health (CMV status not recorded). Some clones in this sample may be carry-over from other donors' samples. The chain combines TRBV4-1 with TRBJ1-1, with 8 bases identical to TRBD1. Here the CDR3 DNA reads TGCGCCAGCAGCCAGGAGGGGGACAGGACGATCAATGTGAACACTGAAGCTTTCTTT. Translation: CASSQEGDRTINVNTEAFF.